The next 17 T cell receptor beta chains were all read from a single sample in a study of blood T cell repertoires in COVID-19. TCRdb keeps only in-frame clones here, not all; method: immunoSEQ multiplex PCR. The repertoire holds under 200,000 clones, with less than 80% as singletons. Specimen: PBMCs or T cells enriched from blood (not recorded which). These receptors came from a woman aged 70-85 years in a cohort exposed to, infected with or recovered from COVID-19 (not recorded which).

V usage is TRBV7-9 and J usage is TRBJ2-7; D might be TRBD2 (5 bases). V lost 0 bases to trimming and J lost 3 bases, with 9 bases between them. This CDR3 is built from 14 residues. CDR1 and CDR2 from the germline V gene are SEHNR and FQNEAQ (reference sequence). CDR3 amino acids: CASSLAGLSYEQYF. The CDR3 nucleotides are TGTGCCAGCAGCTTAGCCGGACTGAGCTACGAGCAGTACTTC.

V usage is TRBV7-6 and J usage is TRBJ2-1; D not resolved. Germline-derived CDR1 and CDR2 are SGHVS and FNYEAQ. V lost 5 bases to trimming and J lost 2 bases, with 13 bases between them. The CDR3 sequence is 15 residues long. Written as DNA, the CDR3 is TGTGCCAGCAGCCTCGACTTCCAACCCTACAATGAGCAGTTCTTC. It encodes CASSLDFQPYNEQFF.

The V gene is TRBV11-3, the J gene TRBJ2-1; D is unresolved. V lost 2 bases, J lost 0 bases, and 8 bases lay in between. This CDR3 comprises 15 residues. Germline CDR1 and CDR2: SGHNT and YENEEA. CDR3 amino acids: CASSLSAISYNEQFF. For the CDR3, the DNA is TGTGCCAGCAGCTTAAGCGCCATCTCCTACAATGAGCAGTTCTTC.

The table lists this clone with a few counts. V and J are TRBV3-1 (or the pseudogene TRBV3-2) and TRBJ2-1; 9 bases agree with TRBD2. The CDR3 is 21 amino acids. Germline CDR1 and CDR2: LGHDT and YNNKEL (reference sequence). The J segment lost 4 bases and the V segment lost 2 bases, leaving 21 bases of the junction unmatched. The DNA for the CDR3 is TGTGCCAGCAGCCAACCGGTGCTAGCGGGAATATCATCCTACGCGTACAATGAGCAGTTCTTC. Protein sequence: CASSQPVLAGISSYAYNEQFF.

This chain connects TRBV6-5 to TRBJ2-7; TRBD1 agrees at 9 bases. The germline CDR1 and CDR2 sequences are MNHEY and SVGAGI. V shed 6 bases, J shed 5 bases, and the junction held 5 bases outside the gene matches. The CDR3 is 13 amino acids. CDR3 nucleotide sequence: TGTGCCAGCAGGGCGGGACAGGGCCACGAGCAGTACTTC. As protein: CASRAGQGHEQYF.

The chain employs TRBV11-2 and TRBJ1-2, with D perhaps TRBD1 (6 bases). V was pared by 3 bases and J by 5 bases, with 13 bases between. The CDR3 has 14 amino acids. Germline V gene data show CDR1 as SGHAT and CDR2 as FQNNGV. This chain's CDR3 is CASSFSGGLYGYTF. In DNA form, the CDR3 reads TGTGCCAGCAGCTTCTCGGGGGGGCTGTATGGCTACACCTTC.

This clone was counted once. The rearrangement links TRBV4-2 to TRBJ2-5; 9 nucleotides align to TRBD1. The junction had 4 bases not matched to a gene; V was cut back by 6 bases and J by 5 bases. The germline V gene has CDR1 LGHNA and CDR2 YNFKEQ. The CDR3 extends over 13 amino acids. CDR3 protein: CASSTGTGETQYF. Written as DNA, the CDR3 is TGTGCCAGCAGTACAGGGACAGGGGAGACCCAGTACTTC.

The rearrangement joins TRBV19 to TRBJ2-6, with D tentatively TRBD2 (5 bases). The CDR3 length is 18 residues. Germline lookup yields CDR1 LNHDA and CDR2 SQIVND (reference sequence). V was cut by 2 bases and J by 0 bases, with 14 bases left in between. CDR3: CASSILQGRGSGANVLTF. CDR3 nucleotide sequence: TGTGCCAGTAGTATATTGCAAGGACGGGGCTCTGGGGCCAACGTCCTGACTTTC.

This clone was counted at least ten times. The gene calls are TRBV10-3 and TRBJ1-4; the D gene is possibly TRBD1 (6 bases). Trimming took 3 bases from V and 5 from J, leaving 7 bases between them. In germline, CDR1 is ENHRY, CDR2 SYGVKD. The CDR3 covers 13 residues. CDR3 sequence reads: CAISDQGNEKLFF. CDR3 nucleotide sequence: TGTGCCATCAGTGATCAGGGGAATGAAAAACTGTTTTTT.

The V call is TRBV10-1, the J call TRBJ2-7; 8 positions agree with TRBD1. Germline CDR1 reads WNHNN; CDR2 reads SYGVQD (reference sequence). The V segment lost 8 bases and the J segment 5 bases; nucleotides outside the gene matches: 11. This CDR3 is 14 amino acids long. The CDR3 coding sequence is TGCGCCAGCTGGGGGACAGGCCCCACAAACGAGCAGTACTTC. The encoded protein is CASWGTGPTNEQYF.

J is TRBJ1-4 and V is TRBV9, with TRBD1 identical over 7 bases. Germline assignment: CDR1 SGDLS and CDR2 YYNGEE. This CDR3 contains 15 residues. V lost 0 bases to trimming and J lost 7 bases; unmatched junction nucleotides: 6. The CDR3 sequence: CASSVAGDRREKLFF. DNA of the CDR3: TGTGCCAGCAGCGTAGCCGGGGACAGACGTGAAAAACTGTTTTTT.

A word on this clone: One base separates it from a far larger clone, so it is likely a read error. V usage is TRBV28 and J usage is TRBJ2-1; D unresolved. The length of the CDR3 is 11 residues. Trimming took 5 bases from V and 4 from J, leaving 3 bases between them. The V gene's germline CDR1 is MDHEN and CDR2 SYDVKM. In DNA, the CDR3 is TGTGCCAGCAGTCAATACAATGAGCAGTTCTTC. Translation: CASSQYNEQFF.

This clone was detected only once. The chain uses TRBV5-4 and TRBJ1-2, with D possibly TRBD1 on 5 matching bases. V lost 1 base and J lost 4, with 8 bases in between. CDR3 size: 13 residues. Looked up from germline, CDR1 is SGHNT and CDR2 is YYREEE (reference sequence). The CDR3 is CASSLRGSYGYTF. The DNA of the CDR3 is TGTGCCAGCAGCTTGAGGGGTAGCTATGGCTACACCTTC.

The genes are TRBV2 and TRBJ1-1, with TRBD1 as a possible D gene (6 bases). The CDR3 runs to 14 residues. Trimming took 1 base from V and 1 from J, leaving 7 bases between them. Per the germline V gene, CDR1 is SNHLY and CDR2 is FYNNEI. The CDR3 region has the DNA TGTGCCAGCAGTGAAGGACAGGCGAACACTGAAGCTTTCTTT. Its protein product is CASSEGQANTEAFF. Full variable domain (outside the CDR3, taken from reference TRBV2 and TRBJ1-1): EPEVTQTPSHQVTQMGQEVILRCVPISNHLYFYWYRQILGQKVEFLVSFYNNEISEKSEIFDDQFSVERPDGSNFTLKIRSTKLEDSAMYFCASSEGQANTEAFFGQGTRLTVV.

This clone was seen a few times. This chain connects TRBV3-1 (or the pseudogene TRBV3-2) to TRBJ1-3, with no clear D. CDR1 LGHDT and CDR2 YNNKEL come from the germline V gene (reference sequence). There are 13 residues in the CDR3. Trimming removed 4 bases at V and 8 bases at J, with 12 bases between. CDR3 amino acids: CASSPTQDDTIYF. DNA for the CDR3: TGTGCCAGCAGCCCCACCCAGGATGACACCATATATTTT.

This chain connects TRBV5-1 to TRBJ1-4, with 12 nucleotides matching TRBD1. Germline V lookup: CDR1 SGHRS, CDR2 YFSETQ. This CDR3 spans 16 amino acids. V trimming: 4 bases; J trimming: 8 bases; junction bases outside the gene matches: 9. Here the CDR3 reads CASSLGAGTGGEKLFF. CDR3 nucleotide sequence: TGCGCCAGCAGCCTGGGCGCGGGGACAGGGGGCGAAAAACTGTTTTTT.

This chain joins TRBV3-1 (or the pseudogene TRBV3-2) and TRBJ1-1, with D possibly being TRBD1 (5 bases). CDR1 is LGHDT, CDR2 YNNKEL, per germline (reference sequence). V lost 4 bases, J lost 1 base, and 13 bases lay in between. The length of the CDR3 is 15 residues. The CDR3 DNA reads as TGTGCCAGCAGCCTAACCCCCGGACAGAACACTGAAGCTTTCTTT. The encoded protein is CASSLTPGQNTEAFF.